One T cell receptor beta chain is described in this entry. The specificity of this receptor is unknown. Nothing much larger sits one base from this clone, and base qualities are not available. The trial excluded patients who had a history of autoimmune disease or who were on systemic immunosuppression. Peripheral blood for TCR sequencing was collected from all dose cohorts at baseline, on cycle 4 day 1, and on cycle 7 day 1. Samples were obtained from an open-label, multicenter, first-in-human phase I dose-escalation trial of ivuxolimab. Adults with locally advanced or metastatic head and neck squamous cell, hepatocellular, melanoma or renal cell carcinoma were enrolled in the trial. Before TCR sequencing, CD4+ and CD8+ T cells were separately sorted from peripheral blood. Compared with germline, V lacks 4 bases and J lacks 2 bases; bases without a gene match: 9. Including cysteine and phenylalanine, the CDR3 has 17 amino acids. The sequence is cut down to CDR3 DNA, 51 bases in frame from base 1. CDR1 LNHDA and CDR2 SQIVND are derived from the germline V gene (reference sequence).

The data originate from a study of OX40 agonist ivuxolimab in advanced cancers. In the study overall: Ivuxolimab was an agonistic, fully human IgG2 monoclonal antibody directed against OX40 (CD134), a costimulatory receptor. Intravenous ivuxolimab was administered to patients every 2 weeks at six dose levels: 0.01, 0.1, 0.3, 1.5, 3 and 10 mg/kg. Among the roughly 52 dose-escalation patients, about 20 had hepatocellular carcinoma, 15 or so melanoma, 9 renal cell carcinoma and 9 head and neck cancer. In the dose-escalation cohort, approximately 82% of patients were male, and the mean age was roughly 60 years with a range of about 20 to 79. Prior anti-PD-1, anti-PD-L1 or anti-CTLA-4 therapy was permitted, and 40% of dose-escalation patients had received checkpoint inhibitors. Three dose-escalation patients achieved partial responses, one with hepatocellular carcinoma and two with cutaneous melanoma. The point of sequencing TCRbeta in the periphery was to test whether ivuxolimab changed TCR sequence diversity and drove clonal T-cell expansion. The paper reports the monotherapy dose-escalation portion (N = 52 patients) of the phase I ivuxolimab trial.

Genomic DNA was extracted from sorted cells for sequencing of the TCRbeta CDR3 region. The immunoSEQ Assay was used to sequence the TCRbeta CDR3 regions. TCRdb provides this immuneACCESS table in a form limited to in-frame rearrangements. Some clones are lacking; in checked studies, under half of them reflect an unresolved V gene, and why the rest are absent is not known. In all, the sample holds under 70,000 clones, and roughly 84% of those were seen once. The top ten clonotypes cover almost 4.5% of the sample. What the study reported, not specific to this receptor: Low levels of normalized T-cell clonal expansion were also seen in some patients who did not respond. After ivuxolimab, more expanded clones were found on average in CD8+ T cells than in CD4+ T cells. The antigen specificity of the clonally expanded peripheral T cells was not determined. At doses of 0.1 to 3.0 mg/kg, clonal expansion of both CD4+ and CD8+ blood T cells was observed from baseline to week 6. Partial responders in the 0.1-3.0 mg/kg groups had among the lowest normalized peripheral clonal expansion, especially among CD8+ T cells.

Source: CD4+ or CD8+ T cells sorted from blood, taken in a trial of the OX40 agonist ivuxolimab. The chain uses TRBV19 and TRBJ2-2; TRBD1 matches 8 bases in the middle. The source is an adult with an advanced solid tumor such as melanoma, head and neck, liver or kidney cancer. The CDR3 region reads CASSSPSDRVNTGELFF. The base sequence is TGTGCCAGTAGTAGCCCCTCGGACAGGGTAAACACCGGGGAGCTGTTTTTT.